This TCR beta chain was identified during a study of cytomegalovirus exposure and HLA in healthy donors. Study-wide context: Genetic ancestry analysis placed 75% to 85% of the 350 to 500 donors that were genotyped in the Caucasian-associated cluster.

Losses at the gene ends were 3 bases for V and 1 base for J; bases not matched to a gene: 5. This CDR3 contains 16 residues. Germline V gene sequence: CDR1 LNHDA, CDR2 SQIVND (reference sequence). With regard to this clone: Antigen unknown.

Study-level findings and limits: Most observed TCR sequences were rare, whereas some public TCRs were detected in many donors. Later analysis suggested links between common viral pathogens and several top significant clusters. Later analysis identified 16,951 TCR beta sequences associated with HLA alleles, using a false discovery rate threshold of 0.05.

The PCR made use of 60 Vbeta and 13 Jbeta primers. Only in-frame clones appear in the TCRdb table, and some are missing; sequencing was by immunoSEQ multiplex PCR. The repertoire holds about 190,000 clones, with about 77% as singletons. Sequenced: PBMCs. The genes are TRBV19 and TRBJ2-5; 10 nucleotides line up with TRBD2. This clonotype was obtained from a young man in good health and CMV-seropositive. The CDR3 reads CASSIVPSGGQETQYF. The CDR3 nucleotides read TGTGCCAGTAGTATCGTACCTAGCGGGGGCCAAGAGACCCAGTACTTC.